These 20 T cell receptor beta chains came from one sample sequenced in a study of T cell responses to AZD1222 COVID-19 vaccine. Here immunoSEQ multiplex PCR was the method, and the copy in TCRdb shows in-frame clones only, minus some. The data contain roughly 130,000 clones, roughly 90% of them seen just once; the ten biggest clones take up approximately 3%. The sample consisted of peripheral blood, taken on day 0 of AZD1222 vaccination. The receptors stem from an adult in good health.

The V and J genes are TRBV10-3 and TRBJ1-1, with unresolved D. V was pared by 3 bases and J by 1 base, with 9 bases between. In germline, CDR1 is ENHRY, CDR2 SYGVKD. The CDR3 is 14 residues long. CDR3 DNA: TGTGCCATCAGTGATAATTTGGAGAACACTGAAGCTTTCTTT. Translation gives CAISDNLENTEAFF.

This chain links TRBV24-1 with TRBJ1-5; 8 bases align to TRBD1. The germline V gene encodes CDR1 KGHDR and CDR2 SFDVKD. CDR3 length equals 16 residues. V lost 9 bases, J lost 10 bases, and 19 bases stayed unmatched. The CDR3 loop is CATFLGTGLNFEPQHF. CDR3 nucleotides: TGTGCCACCTTCTTAGGGACAGGACTAAACTTTGAACCCCAGCATTTT.

The chain carries TRBV27 and TRBJ2-7; D might be TRBD2 (6 bases). CDR3 length: 16 residues. Between the trimmed V and J ends, which lost 2 bases and 3 bases, there was a span of 17 bases. Germline V gives CDR1 MNHEY, CDR2 SMNVEV (reference sequence). CDR3 nucleotides: TGTGCCAGCAGTTTAGAGGGATCGGGAGTAGGCTACGAGCAGTACTTC. Its translation is CASSLEGSGVGYEQYF.

The gene calls are TRBV13 and TRBJ2-7; 8 bases map to TRBD2. The germline V gene has CDR1 PRHDT and CDR2 FYEKMQ (reference sequence). V dropped 2 bases and J dropped 2; count of bases not matched to a gene: 2. This CDR3 has 14 amino acids. CDR3 in amino acids: CASSLRLAPYEQYF. CDR3 sequence (DNA): TGTGCCAGCAGCTTAAGACTAGCGCCCTACGAGCAGTACTTC.

The genes are TRBV10-2 and TRBJ2-3, with 7 bases matching TRBD1. V gave up 8 bases and J gave up 2 bases; unmatched junction bases: 10. The CDR3 loop spans 15 amino acids. The V gene's germline CDR1 is WSHSY and CDR2 SAAADI. In nucleotides, the CDR3 is TGCGCCAGCCGACACGACAGGGCGCTCACAGATACGCAGTATTTT. Translation gives CASRHDRALTDTQYF.

This clone was counted a few times. This sequence joins TRBV27 and TRBJ2-7; a possible D gene is TRBD1 (5 bases). Germline lookup yields CDR1 MNHEY and CDR2 SMNVEV (reference sequence). The V end lost 2 bases, the J end lost 4 bases, and 15 bases lay between the germline ends. CDR3 length: 15 amino acids. The CDR3: CASSLHQGPGYEQYF. The CDR3 DNA reads TGTGCCAGCAGTTTACATCAGGGTCCGGGTTACGAGCAGTACTTC.

V is TRBV28 and J is TRBJ1-5; TRBD1 matches 8 bases. The V and J ends lost 3 bases and 4 bases, in that order; junction bases with no gene match: 2. This CDR3 contains 14 residues. The germline gives CDR1 MDHEN, CDR2 SYDVKM. For the CDR3, the DNA is TGTGCCAGCAGTTTTAGACAGGGGAATCAGCCCCAGCATTTT. It translates to CASSFRQGNQPQHF.

The genes are TRBV19 and TRBJ1-1; D is unclear. V was trimmed by 7 bases and J by 4 bases, leaving 13 bases between them. The CDR3 is made up of 13 amino acids. CDR1 is LNHDA and CDR2 is SQIVND in the germline V gene (reference sequence). CDR3 coding DNA: TGTGCCAGTAATCGGGCAGGAGGCACTGAAGCTTTCTTT. It codes for CASNRAGGTEAFF. The complete variable domain, with remaining parts taken from reference TRBV19 and TRBJ1-1, reads DGGITQSPKYLFRKEGQNVTLSCEQNLNHDAMYWYRQDPGQGLRLIYYSQIVNDFQKGDIAEGYSVSREKKESFPLTVTSAQKNPTAFYLCASNRAGGTEAFFGQGTRLTVV.

This clone was picked up one time. The chain carries TRBV7-9 and TRBJ1-5; weak D call: TRBD1 (5 bases). From germline, CDR1 is SEHNR and CDR2 FQNEAQ (reference sequence). V was cut by 5 bases and J by 1 base, with 18 bases left in between. This CDR3 spans 17 amino acids. The CDR3: CASSRYPGNGSNQPQHF. The CDR3 nucleotides read TGTGCCAGCAGCCGTTACCCAGGGAACGGGAGCAATCAGCCCCAGCATTTT. Full variable domain (outside the CDR3, taken from reference TRBV7-9 and TRBJ1-5): DTGVSQNPRHKITKRGQNVTFRCDPISEHNRLYWYRQTLGQGPEFLTYFQNEAQLEKSRLLSDRFSAERPKGSFSTLEIQRTEQGDSAMYLCASSRYPGNGSNQPQHFGDGTRLSIL.

The V and J genes are TRBV6-4 and TRBJ2-3, with TRBD2 identical over 11 bases. This CDR3 region has 15 residues. Trimming cost V 4 bases and J 4 bases; bases outside gene matches: 4. Germline CDR1 is MRHNA and CDR2 is SNTAGT. CDR3 sequence: CASSASGRNADTQYF. In DNA form, the CDR3 reads TGTGCCAGCAGTGCTAGCGGGAGGAACGCAGATACGCAGTATTTT.

This clone was picked up one time. The rearrangement joins TRBV18 to TRBJ2-1; 10 bases match TRBD2. This CDR3 has 14 amino acids. Germline V gene lookup returns CDR1 KGHSH and CDR2 LQKENI. After removal of 3 bases from V and 11 bases from J, the junction contained 7 bases not matched to a gene. The CDR3 DNA reads TGTGCCAGCTCACCCGGGACTAGCGAGTGGCAGCAGTTCTTC. This translates into CASSPGTSEWQQFF.

The J gene is TRBJ2-3, the V gene TRBV5-5; D may correspond to TRBD1 or TRBD2 (5 bases each). V was cut by 0 bases and J by 3 bases, with 5 bases left in between. The CDR3 sequence is 13 residues long. Germline values: CDR1 SGHKS, CDR2 YYEKEE (reference sequence). CDR3: CASSLGGTDTQYF. CDR3 nucleotide sequence: TGTGCCAGCAGCTTGGGGGGGACAGATACGCAGTATTTT. The full variable domain, in which reference TRBV5-5 and TRBJ2-3 provide the parts outside the CDR3, is DAGVTQSPTHLIKTRGQQVTLRCSPISGHKSVSWYQQVLGQGPQFIFQYYEKEERGRGNFPDRFSARQFPNYSSELNVNALLLGDSALYLCASSLGGTDTQYFGPGTRLTVL.

The chain has TRBV5-1 and TRBJ1-1; possible D gene TRBD1, 6 bases. Trimming pared 8 bases from V and 0 bases from J, leaving 17 bases between. The length of the CDR3 is 15 residues. Germline V CDR1 and CDR2: SGHRS, YFSETQ. The CDR3 is CASHPIRGLNTEAFF. CDR3 coding DNA: TGCGCCAGTCACCCTATCAGGGGCCTGAACACTGAAGCTTTCTTT.

This rearrangement joins TRBV5-6 to TRBJ2-1; TRBD2 matches at 10 bases. Trimming took 5 bases from V and 2 from J; bases not matched to a gene: 4. The CDR3 sequence is 15 residues long. Germline V CDR1 and CDR2: SGHDT, YYEEEE. The chain's CDR3 is CASRLAGGAYNEQFF. The CDR3 nucleotides read TGTGCCAGCAGATTAGCGGGAGGAGCCTACAATGAGCAGTTCTTC.

This clone was recorded only once. The V gene is TRBV7-9, the J gene TRBJ2-2, with 8 positions matching TRBD2. Germline values: CDR1 SEHNR, CDR2 FQNEAQ (reference sequence). Trimming cost V 5 bases and J 7 bases; bases outside gene matches: 9. The CDR3 is made up of 15 amino acids. In nucleotides, the CDR3 is TGTGCCAGCAGCCCCGTCGGGGGGGCGATCGGGGAGCTGTTTTTT. Its protein is CASSPVGGAIGELFF.

The CDR3 loop is CASSMIGTGRQPQHF. The CDR3 DNA reads TGTGCCAGTAGTATGATAGGAACAGGGCGTCAGCCCCAGCATTTT. The chain links TRBV19 to TRBJ1-5, with D possibly matching TRBD1 (6 bases). Between the trimmed V and J ends, which lost 3 bases and 6 bases, there was a span of 15 bases. Germline V gives CDR1 LNHDA, CDR2 SQIVND (reference sequence). CDR3 size: 15 residues.

V usage is TRBV5-6 and J usage is TRBJ2-1; D is unclear. Trimming removed 0 bases at V and 2 bases at J, with 9 bases between. Germline assignment: CDR1 SGHDT and CDR2 YYEEEE. The length of the CDR3 is 15 residues. The CDR3 sequence: CASSLADETYNEQFF. As DNA, the CDR3 is TGTGCCAGCAGCTTGGCGGACGAGACCTACAATGAGCAGTTCTTC.

This clone was seen just once. The rearrangement uses TRBV6-5 and TRBJ1-1; D is unclear. Deletions cut 8 bases from V and 4 bases from J, with 8 bases between. Per germline, CDR1 MNHEY and CDR2 SVGAGI. The CDR3 spans 11 residues. The CDR3 sequence is CASAKGTEAFF. DNA for the CDR3: TGTGCCAGCGCCAAGGGCACTGAAGCTTTCTTT.

The chain joins TRBV28 to TRBJ2-2, with D perhaps being TRBD1 or TRBD2 (6 bases each). Looked up from germline, CDR1 is MDHEN and CDR2 is SYDVKM. This CDR3 is 14 amino acids long. Deletions cut 6 bases from V and 6 bases from J, with 14 bases between. DNA of the CDR3: TGTGCCAGCAGCACAACTAGGGGGGCCGGGGAGCTGTTTTTT. This codes for CASSTTRGAGELFF.

The chain employs TRBV10-3 and TRBJ2-1, with a tentative D call TRBD1 (6 bases). The CDR3 is made up of 12 amino acids. The ends were cut back, 8 bases at V and 5 bases at J, with 10 bases in the middle. The germline CDR1 and CDR2 sequences are ENHRY and SYGVKD. CDR3 bases: TGTGCCATCCTGGGACAACACAATGAGCAGTTCTTC. Its protein product is CAILGQHNEQFF.